This T cell receptor beta chain is from a study of shared T cell receptors in the human thymus (dated by TCRdb to the early 2020s). With regard to the full study: The study investigated the way shared, self-reactive T-cell receptor alpha chains are produced in the human thymus.

This clone occurred a few times. The clone's antigen remains unknown. The record has no base qualities; no much larger clone is one base away. The junction carries 11 bases between V and J, which are trimmed by 9 bases and 3 bases respectively. The CDR3 numbers 12 residues from cysteine through phenylalanine. CDR3 DNA is the only sequence kept; it has 36 bases, read in frame from the first base. CDR1 and CDR2 are read off the germline V gene (reference sequence) as LNHDA and SQIVND. Library method: the immunoSEQ multiplex PCR assay. Here the immuneACCESS table is served through TCRdb, limited to in-frame sequences with V and J called. Missing clones are a known gap in these copies; in checked studies unresolved V genes cover under half, and the rest lacks a known reason. This sample holds approximately 580,000 clones; around 82% were observed only once. Together, the top ten hold 0.013% of the sample.

Another study also made use of these data, one on human thymus T cells. The second investigation adds: The donors were immunologically healthy infants in Finland who had open corrective cardiac surgery for congenital heart defects. Thymus tissue was obtained as surgical resects removed during corrective cardiac surgery. Both the thymic and the peripheral blood repertoires appeared to show biased V and J gene segment usage. According to the related research, thymic TCR repertoires were highly overlapping among unrelated individuals. The study described the TCR alpha and beta repertoires in eight or nine infant thymus samples and a few matching peripheral blood samples. Donor ages ranging from about 6 to 250 days were recorded, and several male and a couple of female infants were included in the cohort. After being mechanically released from the tissue, thymocytes were kept at -70 degrees C in pellets of about 10-32 million cells. A QIAsymphony instrument was used to extract genomic DNA from the frozen cell pellets. The immunoSEQ multiplex PCR assay was used to amplify the TCRB and TCRAD loci from a standardized amount of quality-controlled genomic DNA. The V(D)J region was spanned by amplicons of a length sufficient to cover the CDR3 and to identify V and J genes. The amplicons were sequenced on an Illumina platform via the commercial immunoSEQ service. Primer bias and sequencing errors were corrected as previously described, and TCRAD and TCRB definitions were based on the IMGT database. Analysis of the repertoires was done with immunoSEQ Analyzer 3.0 and VDJTools and included basic statistics, V/J segment usage, diversity estimates, rarefaction and pairwise overlap. Chao1, ChaoE, Efron-Thisted, Shannon and inverse Simpson indices were used to estimate diversity, which was also estimated on datasets down-sampled to the smallest sample. Repertoire overlap used strict matching of CDR3 nucleotide sequence, V gene and J gene, with Jaccard-based multidimensional scaling clustering. On average, thymus samples gave hundreds of thousands of unique TCRB clonotypes, whereas blood samples gave around 80,000.

The chain couples TRBV19 to TRBJ1-1, with the D gene call left open. The TCR sequence derives from a boy in the first two years of life with a congenital heart defect. Donor details come from another sample of the same person, matched by shared clones. Material: thymocytes. The sequence in DNA is TGTGCCAGCCAAGAGAGGCACACTGAAGCTTTCTTT. Translated, it reads CASQERHTEAFF.